This T cell receptor beta chain was sequenced for a study of regulatory T cells in long-lasting Graves disease. Findings and caveats of the study: The researchers studied only peripheral blood, not thyroid tissue. Gene preferences differed: TRBV28, TRBJ1-2, TRBJ2-5 in persistent cases.

Building the TCR beta libraries relied on iRepertoire HTBI primers, and CDR3 regions underwent Arm-PCR. A single record per CDR3 protein comes from TCRdb applying MiXCR to the multiplex PCR reads. Here the sample spans about 290,000 distinct CDR3 sequences, 22% being singletons. Concerning this clonotype: Its antigen is not known.

The sample's time point: persistent/refractory GD, antithyroid drugs over 5 years with positive TRAb. Isolated PBMC RNA provided the starting material for the TCR library. Graves' disease was diagnosed by American Thyroid Association guidelines. EDTA tubes held Nine milliliters of peripheral blood from each patient. V shed 0 bases and J shed 1 base, with 7 bases lying between them. This CDR3 region has 15 residues. CDR1 and CDR2 (germline): MDHEN, SYDVKM. The chain employs TRBV28 and TRBJ1-3, with D possibly matching TRBD1 (5 bases). Sequencing was performed on peripheral blood mononuclear cells (PBMCs), taken when the disease was refractory, from a patient treated with antithyroid drugs. The TCR sequence derives from a female donor with Graves disease. The CDR3 protein is CASSLWTESGNTIYF. The CDR3, as DNA: TGTGCCAGCAGTTTATGGACAGAGTCTGGAAACACCATATATTTT.